A selection of T cell receptor beta chains follows, all from one sample in a study of blood T cell repertoires in COVID-19. Measured with immunoSEQ multiplex PCR; TCRdb has only the in-frame clones, and not every one. Here the sample spans some 60,000 clones, about 77% being singletons. The sample comprised peripheral blood. Receptors were obtained from a human donor in a cohort sampled during active COVID-19. Each CDR3 is given with its conserved first and last residue. The order of the fields is V gene, CDR3 length, D gene, clone size, J gene, CDR3 DNA, CDR3 protein. The D gene is left open where the match is weak. Expanded clones are given a class, and other clones once, few, many or no size at all.

V gene: TRBV5-1; CDR3 length: 15; D gene: -; clone size: -; J gene: TRBJ1-1; CDR3 DNA: TGCGCCAGCAGCTTAACTCAGGGCATGAACACTGAAGCTTTCTTT; CDR3 protein: CASSLTQGMNTEAFF
V gene: TRBV5-8; CDR3 length: 15; D gene: -; clone size: few; J gene: TRBJ1-4; CDR3 DNA: TGTGCCAGCAGCTCTGGTGGCAGGTCTGGCGAAAAACTGTTTTTT; CDR3 protein: CASSSGGRSGEKLFF
V gene: TRBV7-6; CDR3 length: 15; D gene: -; clone size: -; J gene: TRBJ1-3; CDR3 DNA: TGTGCCAGCAGCTTAGAGGGGCATACTGGAAACACCATATATTTT; CDR3 protein: CASSLEGHTGNTIYF
V gene: TRBV28; CDR3 length: 18; D gene: TRBD2; clone size: -; J gene: TRBJ2-2; CDR3 DNA: TGTGCCAGCAGTTTTTGGACTAGCGGGAATCAGGACACCGGGGAGCTGTTTTTT; CDR3 protein: CASSFWTSGNQDTGELFF
V gene: TRBV11-3; CDR3 length: 16; D gene: TRBD1; clone size: -; J gene: TRBJ2-3; CDR3 DNA: TGTGCCAGCAGCTTAGGAAGACAGGGGAGGCCAGATACGCAGTATTTT; CDR3 protein: CASSLGRQGRPDTQYF
V gene: TRBV10-3; CDR3 length: 13; D gene: -; clone size: -; J gene: TRBJ1-2; CDR3 DNA: TGTGCCATCAGTGAGCTACAGGTGTATGGCTACACCTTC; CDR3 protein: CAISELQVYGYTF
V gene: TRBV30; CDR3 length: 12; D gene: TRBD1; clone size: few; J gene: TRBJ1-4; CDR3 DNA: TGTGCCTGGAGTGCAGGGGGTGAAAAACTGTTTTTT; CDR3 protein: CAWSAGGEKLFF
V gene: TRBV7-2; CDR3 length: 14; D gene: -; clone size: -; J gene: TRBJ2-1; CDR3 DNA: TGTGCCAGCAGCTTAACCAGGCTGGGCAATGAGCAGTTCTTC; CDR3 protein: CASSLTRLGNEQFF
V gene: TRBV7-3; CDR3 length: 15; D gene: -; clone size: few; J gene: TRBJ2-3; CDR3 DNA: TGTGCCAGCAGCTTAGACAGGGAGGGCACAGATACGCAGTATTTT; CDR3 protein: CASSLDREGTDTQYF
V gene: TRBV12-5; CDR3 length: 15; D gene: -; clone size: few; J gene: TRBJ2-3; CDR3 DNA: TGTGCTAGTGGGACGACAGTAGGGCACACAGATACGCAGTATTTT; CDR3 protein: CASGTTVGHTDTQYF
V gene: TRBV28; CDR3 length: 13; D gene: -; clone size: few; J gene: TRBJ2-4; CDR3 DNA: TGTGCCAGCAGCCCGGGGACCAAAAACATTCAGTACTTC; CDR3 protein: CASSPGTKNIQYF
V gene: TRBV6-6; CDR3 length: 12; D gene: -; clone size: -; J gene: TRBJ2-5; CDR3 DNA: TGTGCCAGCAGTTATGGGGGCGAGACCCAGTACTTC; CDR3 protein: CASSYGGETQYF
V gene: TRBV5-4; CDR3 length: 13; D gene: -; clone size: -; J gene: TRBJ2-3; CDR3 DNA: TGTGCCAGCAGCACCGCAGGGACAGATACGCAGTATTTT; CDR3 protein: CASSTAGTDTQYF
V gene: TRBV2; CDR3 length: 15; D gene: -; clone size: -; J gene: TRBJ2-7; CDR3 DNA: TGTGCCAGCAGTGAAGCGTTGGGCAGGGCCTACGAGCAGTACTTC; CDR3 protein: CASSEALGRAYEQYF
V gene: TRBV7-2; CDR3 length: 16; D gene: TRBD1; clone size: -; J gene: TRBJ1-5; CDR3 DNA: TGTGCCAGCAGTTTAAACGCAGGGGGAAGCAATCAGCCCCAGCATTTT; CDR3 protein: CASSLNAGGSNQPQHF
V gene: TRBV29-1; CDR3 length: 14; D gene: TRBD2; clone size: few; J gene: TRBJ2-7; CDR3 DNA: TGCAGCGTTGAAGATCTAGCGGGAGCAGGCGAGCAGTACTTC; CDR3 protein: CSVEDLAGAGEQYF
V gene: TRBV7-2; CDR3 length: 13; D gene: -; clone size: once; J gene: TRBJ1-2; CDR3 DNA: TGTGCCAGCAGCTTAGGAGGGGGTTATGGCTACACCTTC; CDR3 protein: CASSLGGGYGYTF
V gene: TRBV5-1; CDR3 length: 15; D gene: TRBD1; clone size: -; J gene: TRBJ1-2; CDR3 DNA: TGCGCCAGCAGCTCTCAGGGGGCAGACCCGGGTGGCTACACCTTC; CDR3 protein: CASSSQGADPGGYTF